This TCR beta chain was identified in a study of metastatic and nonmetastatic thyroid tumors. In regard to this clone: This specimen includes other DNA sequences encoding the same CDR3.

V lost 3 bases to trimming and J lost 6 bases; unmatched junction nucleotides: 6. The germline CDR1 and CDR2 sequences are MNHNS and SASEGT. This CDR3 is built from 15 residues. Thyroid surgery was preceded by no treatment in any patient. TCRdb reanalyzed the PCR reads with MiXCR. This repertoire shows about 37,000 clones, around 28% found once; its top ten account for 9.5% to 13%. The chain couples TRBV6-1 to TRBJ2-2, with 8 bases aligning to TRBD2. Sequenced sample: blood. The TCR was taken from a male donor with papillary thyroid cancer or a benign thyroid nodule (not recorded which). Some clones in this sample may be carry-over from other donors' samples. The CDR3 is CASSDSTGGAGELFF. The CDR3 DNA reads as TGTGCCAGCAGTGACAGTACGGGAGGGGCCGGGGAGCTGTTTTTT.